The sample holds a few counts of the clone carrying this T cell receptor (beta chain). The sample is drawn from a study of blood T cell repertoires in COVID-19. As processed by the authors: From reference gene primer amplification, estimates of nucleated cell counts were derived. Sequencing used immunoSEQ multiplex PCR; TCRdb keeps in-frame clones, though not all of them. V and J calls and clone size are copied from that table; D and trimming were computed from the DNA. The repertoire holds 250,000 or so clones, with about 82% as singletons. From germline, CDR1 is LNHNV and CDR2 YYDKDF (reference sequence). The CDR3 contains 17 residues.

This TCR was sampled from a woman in her sixties or seventies with active or convalescent COVID-19. V is TRBV15 and J is TRBJ1-5; 9 bases fit TRBD1. Specimen: peripheral blood. This chain's CDR3 is CAGVGRRDRESYQPQHF. Written as DNA, the CDR3 is TGTGCGGGGGTCGGACGCCGGGACAGGGAGAGTTATCAGCCCCAGCATTTT.